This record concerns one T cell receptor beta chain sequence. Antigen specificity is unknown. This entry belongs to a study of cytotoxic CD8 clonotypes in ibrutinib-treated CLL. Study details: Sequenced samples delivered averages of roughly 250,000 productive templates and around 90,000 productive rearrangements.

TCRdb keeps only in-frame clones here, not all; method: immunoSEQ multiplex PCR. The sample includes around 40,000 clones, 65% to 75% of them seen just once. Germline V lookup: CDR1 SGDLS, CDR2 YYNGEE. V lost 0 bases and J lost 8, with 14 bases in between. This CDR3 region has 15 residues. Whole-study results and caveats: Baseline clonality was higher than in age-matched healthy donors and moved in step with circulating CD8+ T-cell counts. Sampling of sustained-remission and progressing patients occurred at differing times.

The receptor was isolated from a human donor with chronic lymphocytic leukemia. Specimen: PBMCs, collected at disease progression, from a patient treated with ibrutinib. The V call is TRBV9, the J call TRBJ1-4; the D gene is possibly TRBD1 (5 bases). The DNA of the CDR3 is TGTGCCAGCAGCGTAGAGGGTAGACGGGGGGAAAAACTGTTTTTT. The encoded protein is CASSVEGRRGEKLFF.